The next 12 T cell receptor beta chains were all read from a single sample in a study of radiotherapy plus CTLA-4 blockade in lung cancer. The repertoire was sequenced with immunoSEQ multiplex PCR; TCRdb's copy has only in-frame clones and lacks some. Here the sample spans roughly 30,000 clones, more than 75% being singletons. This sample comprised peripheral blood, obtained from a patient treated with radiotherapy plus ipilimumab. The receptors here all came from a human donor with non-small cell lung cancer who had stable disease on radiotherapy plus ipilimumab.

This chain uses TRBV27 with TRBJ2-7, with D unclear. The V and J ends lost 2 bases and 1 base respectively, with 6 bases between them. This CDR3 contains 13 residues. In germline, CDR1 is MNHEY, CDR2 SMNVEV (reference sequence). Here the CDR3 DNA reads TGTGCCAGCAGTTTAGCTCAGTCCTACGAGCAGTACGTC. Protein product: CASSLAQSYEQYV.

The chain joins TRBV7-6 to TRBJ1-2; D gene unclear. The V and J ends lost 1 base and 1 base respectively, with 4 bases between them. The CDR3 totals 13 residues. CDR1 and CDR2 from the germline V gene are SGHVS and FNYEAQ. The CDR3 DNA is TGTGCCAGCAGCTTAGGCCTTAACTATGGCTACACCTTC. Amino acid sequence: CASSLGLNYGYTF. The whole variable domain, remainder taken from reference TRBV7-6 and TRBJ1-2, is GAGVSQSPRYKVTKRGQDVALRCDPISGHVSLYWYRQALGQGPEFLTYFNYEAQQDKSGLPNDRFSAERPEGSISTLTIQRTEQRDSAMYRCASSLGLNYGYTFGSGTRLTVV.

V and J are TRBV5-1 and TRBJ1-1; 9 bases match TRBD1. The junction had 15 bases not matched to a gene; V was cut back by 0 bases and J by 0 bases. The CDR3 loop spans 20 amino acids. The germline V gene has CDR1 SGHRS and CDR2 YFSETQ. The CDR3 sequence is CASSLEEQGARAAMNTEAFF. The DNA of the CDR3 is TGCGCCAGCAGCTTGGAAGAACAGGGGGCGCGGGCCGCTATGAACACTGAAGCTTTCTTT. Looking up the rest from reference TRBV5-1 and TRBJ1-1 gives the full variable domain: KAGVTQTPRYLIKTRGQQVTLSCSPISGHRSVSWYQQTPGQGLQFLFEYFSETQRNKGNFPGRFSGRQFSNSRSEMNVSTLELGDSALYLCASSLEEQGARAAMNTEAFFGQGTRLTVV.

V usage is TRBV7-9 and J usage is TRBJ2-2; no clear D. The CDR3 has 14 amino acids. The germline gives CDR1 SEHNR, CDR2 FQNEAQ (reference sequence). With 1 base removed from V and 6 bases from J, the gap between germline ends came to 9 bases. The CDR3 nucleotides read TGTGCCAGCAGCTTAGGCTCAGGCGCCGGGGAGCTGTTTTTT. Its translation: CASSLGSGAGELFF.

The rearrangement links TRBV19 to TRBJ1-2, with D perhaps TRBD1 (5 bases). V lost 8 bases and J lost 7, with 29 bases in between. This CDR3 comprises 17 residues. Germline CDR1 is LNHDA and CDR2 is SQIVND (reference sequence). DNA for the CDR3: TGTGCCAGTCTACCCGTCGACGAAAACCGGGGCCGAGTTGGCTACACCTTC. The encoded protein is CASLPVDENRGRVGYTF. The variable domain in full, completed from reference TRBV19 and TRBJ1-2, reads DGGITQSPKYLFRKEGQNVTLSCEQNLNHDAMYWYRQDPGQGLRLIYYSQIVNDFQKGDIAEGYSVSREKKESFPLTVTSAQKNPTAFYLCASLPVDENRGRVGYTFGSGTRLTVV.

The chain employs TRBV6-5 and TRBJ2-2, with 7 bases lining up with TRBD2. Germline V gene sequence: CDR1 MNHEY, CDR2 SVGAGI. Trimming removed 6 bases from V and 7 bases from J; junction bases left unmatched: 5. The CDR3 runs 13 residues. The CDR3 is CASSTTGGGELFF. The CDR3 region has the DNA TGTGCCAGCAGCACTACGGGGGGCGGGGAGCTGTTTTTT.

The rearrangement joins TRBV5-1 to TRBJ1-2; TRBD1 matches 9 bases. CDR1 is SGHRS, CDR2 YFSETQ, per germline. CDR3 size: 17 residues. J lost 0 bases, V lost 0 bases, and 6 bases had no gene match. In DNA form, the CDR3 reads TGCGCCAGCAGCTTGGAGACAGGGGGAACGACTAACTATGGCTACACCTTC. The encoded protein is CASSLETGGTTNYGYTF.

The chain employs TRBV15 and TRBJ2-1, with D possibly TRBD2 on 5 matching bases. Germline loops: CDR1 LNHNV, CDR2 YYDKDF (reference sequence). The V and J ends lost 0 bases and 8 bases respectively, with 17 bases between them. The CDR3 runs 16 residues. DNA for the CDR3: TGTGCCACCAGCAGAGATTTGAACAGTTTCGGGGATGAGCAGTTCTTC. It translates to CATSRDLNSFGDEQFF.

The chain employs TRBV7-3 and TRBJ2-2; 7 bases match TRBD1. Germline CDR1 reads SGHTA; CDR2 reads FQGTGA. This CDR3 has 15 residues. V lost 3 bases to trimming and J lost 2 bases; unmatched junction nucleotides: 3. The CDR3 reads CASSLRQGNTGELFF. The CDR3, as DNA: TGTGCCAGCAGCTTGAGACAGGGTAACACCGGGGAGCTGTTTTTT.

The rearrangement links TRBV10-1 to TRBJ2-1; the D gene is possibly TRBD2 (5 bases). Germline lookup yields CDR1 WNHNN and CDR2 SYGVQD (reference sequence). The CDR3 runs to 14 residues. Trimming pared 2 bases from V and 7 bases from J, leaving 12 bases between. The CDR3 DNA is TGCGCCAGCAGTGAGAATTGGCGAGGGAATGAGCAGTTCTTC. It is translated as CASSENWRGNEQFF.

This sequence joins TRBV6-6 and TRBJ1-3; D remains unclear. Looked up from germline, CDR1 is MNHNY and CDR2 is SVGAGI (reference sequence). The CDR3 contains 14 residues. The V and J ends lost 2 bases and 5 bases respectively, with 10 bases between them. Written as DNA, the CDR3 is TGTGCCAGCAGTTACAGTTGGACCCGAAACACCATATATTTT. The encoded protein is CASSYSWTRNTIYF.

V is TRBV7-9 and J is TRBJ2-1; 9 bases line up with TRBD2. Per germline, CDR1 SEHNR and CDR2 FQNEAQ (reference sequence). The J segment lost 4 bases and the V segment lost 5 bases, leaving 6 bases of the junction unmatched. This CDR3 region has 15 residues. The CDR3 spells CASSDAGGRYNEQFF. CDR3 DNA: TGTGCCAGCAGCGACGCGGGGGGGCGATACAATGAGCAGTTCTTC.